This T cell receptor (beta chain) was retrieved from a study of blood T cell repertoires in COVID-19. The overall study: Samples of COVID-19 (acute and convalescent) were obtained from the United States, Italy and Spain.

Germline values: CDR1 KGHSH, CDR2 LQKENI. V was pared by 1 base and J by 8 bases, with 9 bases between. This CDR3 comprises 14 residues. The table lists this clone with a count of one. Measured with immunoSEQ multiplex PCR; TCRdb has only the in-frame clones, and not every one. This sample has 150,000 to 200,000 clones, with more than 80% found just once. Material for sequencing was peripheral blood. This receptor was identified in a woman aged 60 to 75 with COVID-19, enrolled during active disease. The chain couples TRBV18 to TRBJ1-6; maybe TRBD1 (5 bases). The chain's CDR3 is CASSPQGPHSPLHF. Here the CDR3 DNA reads TGTGCCAGCTCACCACAGGGGCCCCATTCACCCCTCCACTTT.